These 3 T cell receptor beta chains share one sample of origin, sequenced in a study of Graves' ophthalmopathy and Graves' hyperthyroidism (dated by TCRdb to the late 2010s). The sequencer was an Illumina HiSeq 2000. TCR beta CDR3 regions were amplified from RNA transcripts for repertoire sequencing. A first-round RT-PCR used HTBI primers with the Qiagen OneStep RT-PCR kit, followed by a second-round multiplex PCR, size selection and purification. In TCRdb, the public reads were trimmed at Q25 with fastp and aligned with MiXCR, with productive beta chains retained. Each entry merges the rows of one CDR3 protein and shows their most common DNA and genes. The table for this sample lists 340,000 or so distinct CDR3 sequences; roughly 15% of them were counted only once. 9% to 15% of the sample comes from the top ten. The sample consisted of peripheral blood. The receptors here all came from an adult man with Graves' ophthalmopathy.

This clonotype was seen ten or more times. V and J are TRBV24-1 and TRBJ2-3; 7 bases agree with TRBD1. CDR3 size: 16 residues. Trimming at V came to 4 bases and at J to 5 bases, leaving 11 bases not matched to a gene. CDR1 and CDR2 (germline): KGHDR, SFDVKD. The CDR3 bases are TGTGCCACCAGTGAAACAGGGGATCTGACTGGAGATACGCAGTATTTT. This codes for CATSETGDLTGDTQYF.

This clonotype was observed at least ten times. This sequence joins TRBV20-1 and TRBJ2-7, with 10 bases identical to TRBD2. This CDR3 is 15 amino acids long. V gave up 2 bases and J gave up 3 bases; unmatched junction bases: 7. In germline, CDR1 is DFQATT, CDR2 SNEGSKA (reference sequence). CDR3 in amino acids: CSARIAGGVYYEQYF. The DNA for the CDR3 is TGCAGTGCTAGAATAGCGGGGGGCGTCTACTACGAGCAGTACTTC.

This clonotype was seen at least ten times. The chain has TRBV6-1 and TRBJ1-2; 10 nucleotides agree with TRBD1. V was clipped by 6 bases and J by 4 bases; unmatched bases: 2. Germline V gives CDR1 MNHNS, CDR2 SASEGT. The CDR3 totals 13 residues. The CDR3 sequence is CASRDRGAYGYTF. CDR3 nucleotide sequence: TGTGCCAGCAGGGACAGGGGGGCCTATGGCTACACCTTC.